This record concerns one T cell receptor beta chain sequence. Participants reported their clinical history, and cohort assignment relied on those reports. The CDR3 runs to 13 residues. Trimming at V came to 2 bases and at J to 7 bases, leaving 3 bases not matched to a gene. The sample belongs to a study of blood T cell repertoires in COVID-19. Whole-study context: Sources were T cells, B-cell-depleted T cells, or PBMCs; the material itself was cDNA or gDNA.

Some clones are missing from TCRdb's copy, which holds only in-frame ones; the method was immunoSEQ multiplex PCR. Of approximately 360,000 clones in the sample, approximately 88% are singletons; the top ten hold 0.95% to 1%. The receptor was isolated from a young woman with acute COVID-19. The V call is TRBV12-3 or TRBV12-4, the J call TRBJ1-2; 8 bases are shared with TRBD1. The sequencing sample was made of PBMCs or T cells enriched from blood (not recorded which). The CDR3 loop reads CASSLQGAVGYTF. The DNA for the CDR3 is TGTGCCAGCAGTTTACAGGGGGCCGTTGGCTACACCTTC.